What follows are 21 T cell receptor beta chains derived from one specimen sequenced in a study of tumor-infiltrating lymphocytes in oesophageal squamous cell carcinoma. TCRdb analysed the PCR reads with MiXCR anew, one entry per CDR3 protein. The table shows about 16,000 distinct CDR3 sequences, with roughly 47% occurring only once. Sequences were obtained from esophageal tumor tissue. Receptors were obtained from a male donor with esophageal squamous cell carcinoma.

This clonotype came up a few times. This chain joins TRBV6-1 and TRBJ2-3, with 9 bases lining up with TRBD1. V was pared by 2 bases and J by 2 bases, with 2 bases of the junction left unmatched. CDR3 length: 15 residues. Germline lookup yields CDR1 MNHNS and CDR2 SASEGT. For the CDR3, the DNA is TGTGCCAGCAGTGAAAGACAGGGGGTCACAGATACGCAGTATTTT. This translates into CASSERQGVTDTQYF.

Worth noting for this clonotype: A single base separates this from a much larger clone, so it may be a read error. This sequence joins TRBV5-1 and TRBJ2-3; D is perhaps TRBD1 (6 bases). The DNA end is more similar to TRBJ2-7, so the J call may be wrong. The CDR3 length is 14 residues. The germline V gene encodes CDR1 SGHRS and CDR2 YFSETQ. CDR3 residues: CAGSSGQGSVEQYF. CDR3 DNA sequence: TGCGCCGGCAGCAGTGGGCAGGGGTCCGTCGAGCAGTACTTC.

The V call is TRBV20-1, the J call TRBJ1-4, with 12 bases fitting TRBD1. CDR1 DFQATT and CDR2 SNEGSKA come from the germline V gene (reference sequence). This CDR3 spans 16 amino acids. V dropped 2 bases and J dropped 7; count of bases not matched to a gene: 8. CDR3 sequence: CSARRAGGQGAEKLFF. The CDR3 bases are TGCAGTGCTAGAAGGGCGGGGGGACAGGGGGCTGAAAAACTGTTTTTT.

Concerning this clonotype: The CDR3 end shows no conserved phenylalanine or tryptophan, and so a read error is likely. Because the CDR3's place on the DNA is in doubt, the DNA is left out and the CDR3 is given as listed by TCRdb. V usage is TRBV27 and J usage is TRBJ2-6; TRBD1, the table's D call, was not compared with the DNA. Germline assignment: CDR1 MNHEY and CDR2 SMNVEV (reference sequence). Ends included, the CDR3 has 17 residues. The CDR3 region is CASSSAGQGSYEQYFGA.

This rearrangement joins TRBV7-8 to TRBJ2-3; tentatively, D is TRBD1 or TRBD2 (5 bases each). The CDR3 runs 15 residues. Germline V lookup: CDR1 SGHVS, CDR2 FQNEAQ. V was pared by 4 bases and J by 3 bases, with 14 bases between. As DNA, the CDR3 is TGTGCCAGCAGCTCCCGGCCAGGGAGTACAGATACGCAGTATTTT. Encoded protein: CASSSRPGSTDTQYF.

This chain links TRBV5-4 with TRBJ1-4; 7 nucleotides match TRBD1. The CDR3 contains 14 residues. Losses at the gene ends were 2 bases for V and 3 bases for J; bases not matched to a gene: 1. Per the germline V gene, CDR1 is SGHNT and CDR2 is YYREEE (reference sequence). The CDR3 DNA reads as TGTGCCAGCAGCTTACAGGGGTCTAATGAAAAACTGTTTTTT. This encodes CASSLQGSNEKLFF. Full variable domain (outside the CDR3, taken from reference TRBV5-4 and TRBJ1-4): ETGVTQSPTHLIKTRGQQVTLRCSSQSGHNTVSWYQQALGQGPQFIFQYYREEENGRGNFPPRFSGLQFPNYSSELNVNALELDDSALYLCASSLQGSNEKLFFGSGTQLSVL.

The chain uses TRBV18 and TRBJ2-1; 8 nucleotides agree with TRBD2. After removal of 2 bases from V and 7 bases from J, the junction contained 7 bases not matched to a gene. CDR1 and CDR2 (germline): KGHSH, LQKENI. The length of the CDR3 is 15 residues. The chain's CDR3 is CASSPYVTSENEQFF. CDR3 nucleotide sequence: TGTGCCAGCTCACCATACGTGACTAGCGAGAATGAGCAGTTCTTC.

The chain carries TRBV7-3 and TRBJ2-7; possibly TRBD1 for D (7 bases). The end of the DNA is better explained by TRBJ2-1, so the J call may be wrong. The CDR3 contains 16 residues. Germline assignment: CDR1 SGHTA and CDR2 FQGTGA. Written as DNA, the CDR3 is TGTGCCAGCAGCTTAAAAGTGGCAGGGGGGAACAATGAGCAGTTCTTC. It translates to CASSLKVAGGNNEQFF.

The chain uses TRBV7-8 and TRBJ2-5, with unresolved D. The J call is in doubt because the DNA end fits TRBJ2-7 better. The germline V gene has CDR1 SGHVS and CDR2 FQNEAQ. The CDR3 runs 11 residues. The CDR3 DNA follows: TGTGCCAGCAGTTACAGTATCGAGCAGTACTTC. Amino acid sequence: CASSYSIEQYF.

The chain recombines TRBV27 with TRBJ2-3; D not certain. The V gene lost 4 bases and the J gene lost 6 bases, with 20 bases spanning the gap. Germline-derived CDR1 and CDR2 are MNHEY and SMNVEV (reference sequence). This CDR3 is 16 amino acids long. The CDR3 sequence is CASSSYMDHSVDTQYF. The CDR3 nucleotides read TGTGCCAGCAGTTCCTACATGGATCATAGTGTTGATACGCAGTATTTT.

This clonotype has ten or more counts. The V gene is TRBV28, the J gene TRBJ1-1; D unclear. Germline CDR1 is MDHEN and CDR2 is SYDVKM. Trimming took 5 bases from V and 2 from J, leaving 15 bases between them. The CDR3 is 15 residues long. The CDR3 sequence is CASSGGPGINTEAFF. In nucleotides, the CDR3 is TGTGCCAGCAGTGGCGGACCTGGGATAAACACTGAAGCTTTCTTT.

The CDR3 loop reads CASRASSYNEQFF. CDR3 nucleotides: TGTGCCAGCAGGGCTAGCTCCTACAATGAGCAGTTCTTC. The gene calls are TRBV6-1 and TRBJ2-1; D ambiguous. The CDR3 sequence is 13 residues long. Trimming cost V 6 bases and J 0 bases, with 6 bases left between them. In germline, CDR1 is MNHNS, CDR2 SASEGT.

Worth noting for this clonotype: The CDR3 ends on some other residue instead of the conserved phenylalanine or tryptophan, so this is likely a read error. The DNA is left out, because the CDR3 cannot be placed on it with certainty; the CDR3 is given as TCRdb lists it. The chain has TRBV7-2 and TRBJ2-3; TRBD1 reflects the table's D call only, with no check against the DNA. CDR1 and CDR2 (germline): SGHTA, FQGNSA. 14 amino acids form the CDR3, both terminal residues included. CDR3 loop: CASSLDSHKQYFGP.

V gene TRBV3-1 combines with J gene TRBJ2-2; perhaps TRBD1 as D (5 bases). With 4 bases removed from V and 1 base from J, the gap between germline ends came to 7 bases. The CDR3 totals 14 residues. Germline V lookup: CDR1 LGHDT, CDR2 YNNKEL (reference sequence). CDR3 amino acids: CASSLQGNTGELFF. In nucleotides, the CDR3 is TGTGCCAGCAGCCTCCAGGGGAACACCGGGGAGCTGTTTTTT.

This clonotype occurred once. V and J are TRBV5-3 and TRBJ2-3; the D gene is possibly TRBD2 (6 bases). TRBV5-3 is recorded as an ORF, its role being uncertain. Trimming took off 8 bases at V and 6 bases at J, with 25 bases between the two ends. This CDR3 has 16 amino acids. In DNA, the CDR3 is TGTGCCAGCAGCCGCGGCGGGGCAGGCATTCCCGATACGCAGTATTTT. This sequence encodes CASSRGGAGIPDTQYF.

The DNA for the CDR3 is TGTGCCAGCGCCCCACTAGCGGGGGCTTCCTACGAGCAGTTCTTC. Encoded protein: CASAPLAGASYEQFF. The V gene is TRBV6-2 or TRBV6-3, the J gene TRBJ2-3; 11 positions agree with TRBD2. The DNA end is more similar to TRBJ2-1, so the J call may be wrong. Germline V lookup: CDR1 MNHEY, CDR2 SVGEGT. CDR3 size: 15 residues.

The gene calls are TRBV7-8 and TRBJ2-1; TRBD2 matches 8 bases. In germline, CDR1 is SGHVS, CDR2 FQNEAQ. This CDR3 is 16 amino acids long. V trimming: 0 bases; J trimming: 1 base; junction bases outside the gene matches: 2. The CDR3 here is CASSLASGRSYNEQFF. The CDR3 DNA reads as TGTGCCAGCAGCTTAGCGAGCGGGAGATCCTACAATGAGCAGTTCTTC.

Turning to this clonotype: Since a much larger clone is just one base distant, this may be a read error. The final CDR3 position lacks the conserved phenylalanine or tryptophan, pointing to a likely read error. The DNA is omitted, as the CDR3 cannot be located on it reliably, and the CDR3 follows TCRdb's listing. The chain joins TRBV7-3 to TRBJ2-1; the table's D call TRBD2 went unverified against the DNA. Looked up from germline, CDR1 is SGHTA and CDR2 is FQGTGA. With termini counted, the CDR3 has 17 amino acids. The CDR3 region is CASTLAVGANYGYTFGS.

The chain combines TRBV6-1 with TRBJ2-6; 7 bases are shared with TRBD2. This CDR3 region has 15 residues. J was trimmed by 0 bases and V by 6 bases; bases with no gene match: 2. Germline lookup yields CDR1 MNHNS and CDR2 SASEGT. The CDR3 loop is CASRTGGSGANVLTF. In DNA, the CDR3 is TGTGCCAGCAGGACGGGAGGCTCTGGGGCCAACGTCCTGACTTTC.

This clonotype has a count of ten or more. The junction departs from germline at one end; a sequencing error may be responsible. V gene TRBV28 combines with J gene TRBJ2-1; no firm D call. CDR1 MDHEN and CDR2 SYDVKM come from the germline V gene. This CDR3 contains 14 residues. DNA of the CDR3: TGTGCCAGCAGACCCTCGGGTAATTGGTCACCCCTCCACTTC. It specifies CASRPSGNWSPLHF.

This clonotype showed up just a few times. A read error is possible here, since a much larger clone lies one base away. CDR3 region: CASSYSGSNTGELYF. In nucleotides, the CDR3 is TGTGCCAGCAGTTACTCCGGCAGTAACACCGGGGAGCTGTATTTT. The rearrangement uses TRBV6-6 and TRBJ2-3; possibly TRBD2 for D (5 bases). This CDR3 is 15 amino acids long. Per germline, CDR1 MNHNY and CDR2 SVGAGI (reference sequence). V was trimmed by 0 bases and J by 14 bases, leaving 21 bases between them.